This is a list of T cell receptor beta chains from one sample in a study of blood T cells in healthy people across ages. TCRdb processed the 5' RACE reads anew with MiXCR; each CDR3 protein has one entry. The sample shows about 760,000 distinct CDR3 sequences, more than 20% of them seen only once. These records were also assigned to another study, of T cells of mothers and their children.

The specimen was blood. The receptors were gathered from a boy under 18 in good health. Each CDR3 is given without its conserved first and last residue.

v_call cdr3_aa
TRBV7-7 ASSLVPGPGTQY
TRBV6-2/TRBV6-3 ASSDRTSGANVLT
TRBV12-3/TRBV12-4 ASSLTGGPILGIQY
TRBV7-9 ASSLPGRNQPQH
TRBV10-3 AISESMDRVGHEQY
TRBV13 ASSFRDRVNTEAF
TRBV7-3 ASAVDRRTEAF
TRBV9 ASSVAGLAYYNEQF
TRBV29-1 SVEEWTSGGATDTQY
TRBV3-1 ASSSRGGRTDTQY
TRBV27 ASSLLDRLSYEQY
TRBV21-1 ASSMAQGPHYYEQY
TRBV6-1 ASPRRTGYT
TRBV20-1 SARDRQREGTGTQY
TRBV7-2 ASSLGELANKETQY
TRBV29-1 SVMGLMNTEAF
TRBV7-9 ASSLSSGGVDTQY
TRBV28 ASSCTSGKINEQF
TRBV3-1 ASSQGLIAGGPDEQY
TRBV6-5 ATRGRVDVQY